This T cell receptor beta chain was profiled in a study of human versus mouse CDR3 diversity and MHC coevolution. The assay was immunoSEQ multiplex PCR, and TCRdb's table has in-frame clones only and misses some. There are about 77,000 clones in the sample; 85% to 95% occur only once, and less than 0.16% lies in the top ten. Germline-derived CDR1 and CDR2 are SNHLY and FYNNEI. This CDR3 region has 15 residues. V was trimmed by 6 bases and J by 1 base, leaving 13 bases between them. The chain couples TRBV2 to TRBJ1-5; TRBD1 might be the D (5 bases). The sequence derives from a person aged 30 to 69 in good health. The source material was naive CD4+ T cells from blood. Noted subset: CD45RO-negative CD62L-positive naive CD4 T cells. CDR3 in amino acids: CASRDNQGSNQPQHF. Here the CDR3 DNA reads TGTGCCAGCAGAGACAATCAGGGCAGCAATCAGCCCCAGCATTTT.